This paragraph reports one T cell receptor beta chain. This entry comes from a study of blood T cell repertoires in COVID-19. Study at large: Material from acute and convalescent COVID-19 was sourced from the United States, Italy and Spain. Sources were T cells, B-cell-depleted T cells, or PBMCs; the material itself was cDNA or gDNA.

Produced via immunoSEQ multiplex PCR; TCRdb's table is partial and in-frame only. Of about 87,000 clones in the sample, approximately 87% are singletons; the top ten hold roughly 7.1%. After removal of 2 bases from V and 3 bases from J, the junction contained 3 bases not matched to a gene. The V gene's germline CDR1 is MNHEY and CDR2 SVGAGI. The CDR3 is made up of 15 amino acids. Sample: peripheral blood. The source of this sequence is a human donor with acute or convalescent COVID-19. The donor label of this sample is uncertain. This sequence joins TRBV6-5 and TRBJ2-2, with 7 bases fitting TRBD1. The CDR3 bases are TGTGCCAGCAGTTACGACAGGGCCTACACCGGGGAGCTGTTTTTT. Protein sequence: CASSYDRAYTGELFF.